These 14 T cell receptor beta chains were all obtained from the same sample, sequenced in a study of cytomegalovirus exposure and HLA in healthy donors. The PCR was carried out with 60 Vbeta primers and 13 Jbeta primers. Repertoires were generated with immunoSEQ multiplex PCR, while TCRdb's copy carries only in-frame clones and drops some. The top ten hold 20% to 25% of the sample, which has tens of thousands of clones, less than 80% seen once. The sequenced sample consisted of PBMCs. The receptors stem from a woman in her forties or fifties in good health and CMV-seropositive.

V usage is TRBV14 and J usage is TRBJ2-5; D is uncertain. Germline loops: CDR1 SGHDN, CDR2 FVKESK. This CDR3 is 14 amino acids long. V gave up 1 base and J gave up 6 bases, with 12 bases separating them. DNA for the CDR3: TGTGCCAGCAGCCAAGTGATTTCTATGCAGACCCAGTACTTC. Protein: CASSQVISMQTQYF.

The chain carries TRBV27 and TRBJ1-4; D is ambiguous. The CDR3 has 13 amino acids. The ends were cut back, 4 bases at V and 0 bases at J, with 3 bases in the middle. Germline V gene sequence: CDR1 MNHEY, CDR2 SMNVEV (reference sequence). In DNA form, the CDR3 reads TGTGCCAGCAGTTCTGCAACTAATGAAAAACTGTTTTTT. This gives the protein CASSSATNEKLFF.

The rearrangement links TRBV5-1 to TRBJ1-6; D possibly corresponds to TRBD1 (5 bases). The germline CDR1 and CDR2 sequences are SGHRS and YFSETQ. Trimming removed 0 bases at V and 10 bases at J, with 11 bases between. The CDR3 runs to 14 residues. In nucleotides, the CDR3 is TGCGCCAGCAGCTTGGCAGGGACTGGGTCACCCCTCCACTTT. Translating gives CASSLAGTGSPLHF.

The CDR3 protein is CASSQESSYNSPLHF. In DNA form, the CDR3 reads TGCGCCAGCAGCCAAGAGAGCTCCTATAATTCACCCCTCCACTTT. The rearrangement uses TRBV4-1 and TRBJ1-6; no reliable D call. The CDR3 length is 15 residues. CDR1 MGHRA and CDR2 YSYEKL come from the germline V gene. Trimming left V 0 bases short and J 0 bases short, with 3 bases between.

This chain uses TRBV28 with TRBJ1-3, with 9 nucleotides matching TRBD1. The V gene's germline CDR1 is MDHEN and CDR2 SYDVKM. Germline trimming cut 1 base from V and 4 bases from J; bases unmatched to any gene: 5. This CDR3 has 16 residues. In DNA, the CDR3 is TGTGCCAGCAGTTTATATGGACAGGGGTTAGGAAACACCATATATTTT. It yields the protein CASSLYGQGLGNTIYF. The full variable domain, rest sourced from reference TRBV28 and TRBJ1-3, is DVKVTQSSRYLVKRTGEKVFLECVQDMDHENMFWYRQDPGLGLRLIYFSYDVKMKEKGDIPEGYSVSREKKERFSLILESASTNQTSMYLCASSLYGQGLGNTIYFGEGSWLTVV.

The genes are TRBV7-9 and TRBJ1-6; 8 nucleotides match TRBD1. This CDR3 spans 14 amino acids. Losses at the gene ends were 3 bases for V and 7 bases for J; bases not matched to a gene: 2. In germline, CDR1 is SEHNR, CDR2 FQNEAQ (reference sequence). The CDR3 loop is CASSLDRENSPLHF. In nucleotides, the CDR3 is TGTGCCAGCAGCTTGGACAGGGAAAATTCACCCCTCCACTTT.

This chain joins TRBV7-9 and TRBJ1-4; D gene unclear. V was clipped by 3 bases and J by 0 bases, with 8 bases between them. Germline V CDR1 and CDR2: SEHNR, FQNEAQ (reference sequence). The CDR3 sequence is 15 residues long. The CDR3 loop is CASSFGGATNEKLFF. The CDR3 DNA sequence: TGTGCCAGCAGCTTCGGCGGGGCAACTAATGAAAAACTGTTTTTT.

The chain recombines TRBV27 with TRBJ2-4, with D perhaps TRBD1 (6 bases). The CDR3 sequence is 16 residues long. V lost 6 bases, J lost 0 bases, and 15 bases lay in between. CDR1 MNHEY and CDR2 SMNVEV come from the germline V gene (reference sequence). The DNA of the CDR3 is TGTGCCAGCAGGCTACAGGGCTACGGAGCCAAAAACATTCAGTACTTC. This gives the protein CASRLQGYGAKNIQYF.

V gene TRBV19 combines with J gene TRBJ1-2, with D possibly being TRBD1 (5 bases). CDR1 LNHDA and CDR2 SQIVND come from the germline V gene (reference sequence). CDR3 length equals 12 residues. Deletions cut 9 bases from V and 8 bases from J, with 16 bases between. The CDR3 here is CASSGGVRGYTF. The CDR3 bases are TGTGCCAGCTCGGGAGGGGTAAGAGGCTACACCTTC.

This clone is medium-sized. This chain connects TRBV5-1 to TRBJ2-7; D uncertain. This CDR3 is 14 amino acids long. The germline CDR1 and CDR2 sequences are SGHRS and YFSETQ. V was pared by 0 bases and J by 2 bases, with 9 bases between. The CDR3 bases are TGCGCCAGCAGCTTGGCCCTAGGCCCCTACGAGCAGTACTTC. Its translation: CASSLALGPYEQYF.

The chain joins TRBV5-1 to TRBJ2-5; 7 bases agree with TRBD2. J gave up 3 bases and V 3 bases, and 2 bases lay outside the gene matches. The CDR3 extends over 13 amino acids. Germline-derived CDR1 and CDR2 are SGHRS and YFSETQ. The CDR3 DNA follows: TGCGCCAGCAGCTGGGACTACGAAGAGACCCAGTACTTC. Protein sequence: CASSWDYEETQYF.

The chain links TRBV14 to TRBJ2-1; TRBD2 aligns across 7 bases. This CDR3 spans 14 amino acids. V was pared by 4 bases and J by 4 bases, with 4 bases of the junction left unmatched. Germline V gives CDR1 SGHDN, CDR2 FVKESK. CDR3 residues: CASSLSSGYNEQFF. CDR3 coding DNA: TGTGCCAGCAGCCTCTCTAGCGGATACAATGAGCAGTTCTTC.

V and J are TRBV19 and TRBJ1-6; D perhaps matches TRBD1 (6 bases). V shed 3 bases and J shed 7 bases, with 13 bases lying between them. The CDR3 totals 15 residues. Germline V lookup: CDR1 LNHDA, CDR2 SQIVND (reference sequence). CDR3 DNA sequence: TGTGCCAGTAGTATGGAGGCAGGGGAGAATTCACCCCTCCACTTT. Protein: CASSMEAGENSPLHF.

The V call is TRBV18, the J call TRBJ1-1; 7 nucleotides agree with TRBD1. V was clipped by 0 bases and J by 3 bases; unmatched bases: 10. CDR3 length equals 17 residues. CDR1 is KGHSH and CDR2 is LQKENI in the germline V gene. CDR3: CASSPPRQGLGYTEAFF. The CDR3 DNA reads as TGTGCCAGCTCACCACCAAGACAGGGATTGGGGTACACTGAAGCTTTCTTT.